Listed below are T cell receptor beta chains from one sample, sequenced in a study of blood T cell repertoires in COVID-19. Only in-frame clones appear in the TCRdb table, and some are missing; sequencing was by immunoSEQ multiplex PCR. The sample holds 120,000 to 150,000 clones, around 82% seen once. The sequenced sample consisted of peripheral blood. These receptors came from a woman aged 50 to 60 with acute or convalescent COVID-19. Each CDR3 is given with its conserved first and last residue. The D gene is left open where the match is weak. The size field is filled for only some rows; it gives once, few, many or a size class.

abundance	d_gene	v_gene	j_gene	CDR3nt	CDR3aa
-	TRBD2	TRBV4-2	TRBJ2-1	TGTGCCAGCAGCCAGACTAGCGGGGGGGCCTACAATGAGCAGTTCTTC	CASSQTSGGAYNEQFF
-	-	TRBV4-2	TRBJ1-4	TGTGCCAGCAGAATTTCCGGGCAACAGGGAGCATATGAAAAACTGTTTTTT	CASRISGQQGAYEKLFF
-	-	TRBV2	TRBJ2-6	TGTGCCAGCACTTCAGTCATTCGGGCTGGGGCCAACGTCCTGACTTTC	CASTSVIRAGANVLTF
once	TRBD1	TRBV5-1	TRBJ2-7	TGCGCCAGCAGCATGGGACAGGGGAGCTACGAGCAGTACTTC	CASSMGQGSYEQYF
-	-	TRBV6-5	TRBJ1-1	TGTGCCAGCAGTTACTCTTTAGGGGGTGAAGCTTTCTTT	CASSYSLGGEAFF
-	TRBD1	TRBV27	TRBJ1-4	TGTGCCAGCAGTTTAAGGGGGCAGACATCCCTGTTTTTT	CASSLRGQTSLFF
few	-	TRBV19	TRBJ1-5	TGTGCCACCTCAACGCCCGGGAGCAATCAGCCCCAGCATTTT	CATSTPGSNQPQHF
once	-	TRBV11-1	TRBJ2-7	TGTGCCAGCAGCCCCAAGCAGGGGGGCCACGAGCAGTACTTC	CASSPKQGGHEQYF
-	-	TRBV6-4	TRBJ1-1	TGTGCCAGCAGTGACACGGACAGGAACACTGAAGCTTTCTTT	CASSDTDRNTEAFF
few	TRBD2	TRBV4-1	TRBJ2-5	TGCGCCAGCAGCCACCAAGGACTAGCGTTCCAAGAGACCCAGTACTTC	CASSHQGLAFQETQYF
-	-	TRBV29-1	TRBJ1-1	TGCAGCGCTCCAAGGACCGACAGGTCGAACACTGAAGCTTTCTTT	CSAPRTDRSNTEAFF
-	-	TRBV6-5	TRBJ1-1	TGTGCCAGCAGAGTACAGGGTGAGGGCACTGAAGCTTTCTTT	CASRVQGEGTEAFF
few	-	TRBV6-5	TRBJ2-7	TGTGCCAGCAGTTACTCGAATTTAGCGGACGAGCAGTACTTC	CASSYSNLADEQYF
-	-	TRBV4-2	TRBJ1-2	TGTGCCAGCAGCTCACAGGGAGGGGGCTACACCTTC	CASSSQGGGYTF
-	TRBD1	TRBV3-1/TRBV3-2	TRBJ1-1	TGTGCCAGCAGCCGCCGACAGGGGGCGCAAACTGAAGCTTTCTTT	CASSRRQGAQTEAFF
few	-	TRBV15	TRBJ1-2	TGTGCCACCAGCAGAGGATTCCAACTAGCGGACTATGGCTACACCTTC	CATSRGFQLADYGYTF
-	-	TRBV5-6	TRBJ1-6	TGTGCCAGCAGCTTACCCCCACAGGGTAGGTCACCCCTCCACTTT	CASSLPPQGRSPLHF
-	-	TRBV3-1/TRBV3-2	TRBJ2-7	TGTGCCAGCAGTTCCGCTAGGACAGCTCCCTACGAGCAGTACTTC	CASSSARTAPYEQYF
-	TRBD1	TRBV4-2	TRBJ1-1	TGTGCCAGCAGCTACTCAGGGGGAAACACTGAAGCTTTCTTT	CASSYSGGNTEAFF
-	-	TRBV4-1	TRBJ2-7	TGCGCCAGCAGCCAAGAACGCGTCTCCTACGAGCAGTACTTC	CASSQERVSYEQYF
-	TRBD1	TRBV5-4	TRBJ1-2	TGTGCCAGCAGCTTGGAGTCGACAGGGGGCTACACCTTC	CASSLESTGGYTF
-	-	TRBV5-6	TRBJ1-1	TGTGCCAGCAGTTCAGGGGTGAACACTGAAGCTTTCTTT	CASSSGVNTEAFF
-	-	TRBV19	TRBJ2-1	TGTGCCAGTAGTCATGGAGCGGGCCCCGAAAATGAGCAGTTCTTC	CASSHGAGPENEQFF
-	-	TRBV23-1	TRBJ1-6	TGCGCCAGGTTGACGGTCCAGGGGTGGAATTCACCCCTCCACTTT	CARLTVQGWNSPLHF
few	TRBD1	TRBV6-6	TRBJ1-5	TGTGCCAGCACCCGACAGGGAGTGCGACCCCAGCATTTT	CASTRQGVRPQHF
-	TRBD1	TRBV29-1	TRBJ2-7	TGCAGCGTTGAAGTTAAGGGACAGGAGACAGGCGAGCAGTACTTC	CSVEVKGQETGEQYF
-	-	TRBV6-6	TRBJ2-7	TGTGCCAGCAGTTACCCGGACAGTCCCTACGAGCAGTACTTC	CASSYPDSPYEQYF
-	TRBD1	TRBV3-1/TRBV3-2	TRBJ2-7	TGTGCCAGCGGAGGGACAGGGGGAAACGAGCAGTACTTC	CASGGTGGNEQYF
-	TRBD1	TRBV9	TRBJ1-4	TGTGCCAGCAGCGATTACCCGGGACAGCCTAATGAAAAACTGTTTTTT	CASSDYPGQPNEKLFF
-	TRBD1	TRBV5-1	TRBJ1-1	TGCGCCAGCAGCTCCCGGGACAGGCACACTGAAGCTTTCTTT	CASSSRDRHTEAFF
many	-	TRBV10-3	TRBJ1-1	TGTGCCACCGTCGGGGGAATTACTGAAGCTTTCTTT	CATVGGITEAFF
-	-	TRBV19	TRBJ1-5	TGTGCCAGTAGTCCCGGACAAATTAGCAATCAGCCCCAGCATTTT	CASSPGQISNQPQHF
-	TRBD1	TRBV10-3	TRBJ1-2	TGTGCCATCAGTTTAGGACAGGGGGGGAATGGCTACACCTTC	CAISLGQGGNGYTF
-	-	TRBV6-1	TRBJ1-5	TGTGCCAGCAGTGAATCGGGGGGCGTCCATCAGCCCCAGCATTTT	CASSESGGVHQPQHF
-	-	TRBV11-2	TRBJ2-7	TGTGCCAGCAGCTTAGAAATCTCGGGCGAGCAGTACTTC	CASSLEISGEQYF
-	TRBD1	TRBV10-3	TRBJ1-2	TGTGCCATCAGTGAAACACGAACCGGGACAGGGAGCGGCTACACCTTC	CAISETRTGTGSGYTF
-	-	TRBV14	TRBJ1-2	TGTGCCAGCAGCCAATCTCAGGGGATAGGTGGCTACACCTTC	CASSQSQGIGGYTF
-	-	TRBV7-3	TRBJ2-3	TGTGCCAGCAGCTACGGGGGAGCTAGCACAGATACGCAGTATTTT	CASSYGGASTDTQYF
-	TRBD1	TRBV7-9	TRBJ1-2	TGTGCCAGCAGCCTCGACAGGGAGGGCTACACCTTC	CASSLDREGYTF
-	-	TRBV5-1	TRBJ1-2	TGCGCCAGCAGCCGGAGAGGGGGCTACACCTTC	CASSRRGGYTF